The clone carrying this T cell receptor beta chain was counted only a few times. Its antigen remains unidentified. This CDR3 spans 15 amino acids. V lost 6 bases, J lost 6 bases, and 20 bases lay in between. A sample-barcoded 5' primer and a J-beta primer mix were used in a second PCR of roughly 7 to 11 cycles. One entry per CDR3 protein results from TCRdb running MiXCR on the 5' RACE reads. This table holds approximately 900,000 distinct CDR3 sequences, 25% to 30% found once. The data stem from a study of blood T cells in healthy people across ages. Study-level points and caveats: Per million T cells, TCR beta diversity dropped about linearly as age rose.

In addition, the sample was reused for a study of T cells of mothers and their children.

This sequence joins TRBV12-3 or TRBV12-4 and TRBJ1-1, with no clear D. The sample comprised blood. This clonotype was sampled from a woman aged 40 to 50 in good health. The CDR3 DNA reads TGTGCCAGCAGCCCGGAGACACGCGGGAGTCCTGAAGCTTTCTTT. Translation: CASSPETRGSPEAFF.